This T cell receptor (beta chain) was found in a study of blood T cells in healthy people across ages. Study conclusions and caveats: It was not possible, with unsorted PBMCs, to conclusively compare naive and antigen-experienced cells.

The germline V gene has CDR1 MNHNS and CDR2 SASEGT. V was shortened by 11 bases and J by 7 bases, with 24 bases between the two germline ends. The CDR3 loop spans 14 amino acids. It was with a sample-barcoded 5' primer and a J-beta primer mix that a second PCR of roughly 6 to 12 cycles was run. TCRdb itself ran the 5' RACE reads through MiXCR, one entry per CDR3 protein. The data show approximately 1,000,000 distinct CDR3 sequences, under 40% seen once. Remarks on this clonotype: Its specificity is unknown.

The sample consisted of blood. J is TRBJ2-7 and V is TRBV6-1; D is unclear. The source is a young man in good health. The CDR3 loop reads CAGSLRGDLREQYF. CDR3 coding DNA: TGTGCCGGTAGTCTCAGAGGTGACCTACGGGAGCAGTACTTC.